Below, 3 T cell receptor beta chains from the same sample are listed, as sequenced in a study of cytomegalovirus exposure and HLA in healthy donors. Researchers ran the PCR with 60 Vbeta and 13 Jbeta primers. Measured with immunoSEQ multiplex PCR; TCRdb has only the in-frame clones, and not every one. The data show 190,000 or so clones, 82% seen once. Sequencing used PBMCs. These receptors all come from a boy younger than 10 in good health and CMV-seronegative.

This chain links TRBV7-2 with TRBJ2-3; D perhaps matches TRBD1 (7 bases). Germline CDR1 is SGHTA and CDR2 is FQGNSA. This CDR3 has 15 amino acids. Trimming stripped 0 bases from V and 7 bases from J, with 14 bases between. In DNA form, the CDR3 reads TGTGCCAGCAGCTTAGCGGAGGGGGCGCAAAATACGCAGTATTTT. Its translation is CASSLAEGAQNTQYF.

The CDR3 nucleotides read TGTGCCAGTAGTATGGCGAGAGGGTATGTGAACACTGAAGCTTTCTTT. It translates to CASSMARGYVNTEAFF. This chain uses TRBV19 with TRBJ1-1; D unclear. Trimming removed 3 bases at V and 0 bases at J, with 14 bases between. The CDR3 is 16 amino acids. Germline lookup yields CDR1 LNHDA and CDR2 SQIVND (reference sequence).

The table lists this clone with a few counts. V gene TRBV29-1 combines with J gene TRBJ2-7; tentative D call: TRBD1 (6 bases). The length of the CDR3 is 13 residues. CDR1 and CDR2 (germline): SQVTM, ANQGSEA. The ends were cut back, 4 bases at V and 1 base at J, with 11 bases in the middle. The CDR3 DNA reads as TGCAGCGTTGGGACAGTCGTTTCCTACGAGCAGTACTTC. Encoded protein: CSVGTVVSYEQYF.